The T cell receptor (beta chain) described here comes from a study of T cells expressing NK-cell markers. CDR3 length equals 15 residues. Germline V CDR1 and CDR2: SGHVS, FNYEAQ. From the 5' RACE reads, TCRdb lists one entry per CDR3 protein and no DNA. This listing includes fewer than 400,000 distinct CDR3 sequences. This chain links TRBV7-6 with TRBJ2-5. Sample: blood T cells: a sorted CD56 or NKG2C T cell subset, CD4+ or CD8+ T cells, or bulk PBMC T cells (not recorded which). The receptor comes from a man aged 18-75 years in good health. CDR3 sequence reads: CASSSNSGFQETQYF.